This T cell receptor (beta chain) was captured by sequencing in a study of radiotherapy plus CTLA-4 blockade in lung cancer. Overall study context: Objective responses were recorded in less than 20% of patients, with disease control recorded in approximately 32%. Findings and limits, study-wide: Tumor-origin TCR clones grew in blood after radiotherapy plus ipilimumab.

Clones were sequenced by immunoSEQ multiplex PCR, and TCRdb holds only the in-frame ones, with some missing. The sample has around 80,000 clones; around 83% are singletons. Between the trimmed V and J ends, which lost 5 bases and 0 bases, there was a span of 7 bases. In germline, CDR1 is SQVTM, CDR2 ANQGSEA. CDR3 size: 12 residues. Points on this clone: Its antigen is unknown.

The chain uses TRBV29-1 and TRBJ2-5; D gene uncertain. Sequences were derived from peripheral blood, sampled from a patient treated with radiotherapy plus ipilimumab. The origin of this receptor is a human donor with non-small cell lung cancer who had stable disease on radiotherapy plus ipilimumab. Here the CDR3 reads CSVRVYQETQYF. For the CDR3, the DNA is TGCAGCGTTCGGGTCTACCAAGAGACCCAGTACTTC.